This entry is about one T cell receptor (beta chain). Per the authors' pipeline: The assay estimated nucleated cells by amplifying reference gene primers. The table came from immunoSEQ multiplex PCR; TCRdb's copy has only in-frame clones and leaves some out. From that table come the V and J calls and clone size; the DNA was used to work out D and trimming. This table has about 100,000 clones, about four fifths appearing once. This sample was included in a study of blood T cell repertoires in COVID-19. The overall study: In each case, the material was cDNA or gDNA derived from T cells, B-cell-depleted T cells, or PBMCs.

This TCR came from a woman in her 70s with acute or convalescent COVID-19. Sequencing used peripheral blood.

The CDR3 is CASSPGVMETQYF. In DNA form, the CDR3 reads TGTGCCAGCAGCCCAGGGGTGATGGAGACCCAGTACTTC. The chain links TRBV5-5 to TRBJ2-5; D may be TRBD1 (6 bases). There are 13 residues in the CDR3. V was trimmed by 4 bases and J by 5 bases, leaving 12 bases between them. CDR1 SGHKS and CDR2 YYEKEE come from the germline V gene (reference sequence).